This T cell receptor (beta chain) was observed in a study of T cell responses to AZD1222 COVID-19 vaccine. The ends lost 1 base at V and 2 bases at J; junction bases unmatched: 11. Germline assignment: CDR1 SGHAT and CDR2 FQNNGV. CDR3 length: 17 amino acids. The method was immunoSEQ multiplex PCR; TCRdb's version includes in-frame clones alone and lacks a portion of them. Seen here are roughly 97,000 clones, approximately 90% observed once, and the top ten hold approximately 7%. The chain carries TRBV11-2 and TRBJ2-7, with 7 bases fitting TRBD2. This specimen consisted of peripheral blood, obtained on day 0 of AZD1222 vaccination. This TCR was sampled from an adult in good health. The CDR3 DNA follows: TGTGCCAGCAGCTTAGGGGCGGGGGTCTGGGGCACCTACGAGCAGTACTTC. Residues: CASSLGAGVWGTYEQYF.